The 9 T cell receptor beta chains presented below share a single source sample, sequenced in a study of T cell responses to AZD1222 COVID-19 vaccine. Profiled with immunoSEQ multiplex PCR; TCRdb holds only in-frame clones, not every one. The table records 240,000 or so clones, more than 80% of them present only once. Specimen: peripheral blood, collected on day 0 of AZD1222 vaccination. All receptors derive from an adult in good health.

The rearrangement joins TRBV7-9 to TRBJ1-6; no reliable D call. Germline loops: CDR1 SEHNR, CDR2 FQNEAQ (reference sequence). Trimming took 1 base from V and 10 from J, leaving 8 bases between them. CDR3 size: 13 residues. The CDR3 sequence: CASSLDGESPLHF. For the CDR3, the DNA is TGTGCCAGCAGCTTAGACGGCGAATCACCCCTCCACTTT.

The rearrangement links TRBV7-8 to TRBJ2-2; 8 bases agree with TRBD1. Germline CDR1 is SGHVS and CDR2 is FQNEAQ. The CDR3 has 16 amino acids. V shed 0 bases and J 2 bases; nucleotides not matched to a gene: 2. This CDR3 is CASSLAPGGNTGELFF. CDR3 in DNA: TGTGCCAGCAGCTTAGCCCCAGGGGGCAACACCGGGGAGCTGTTTTTT.

This chain connects TRBV15 to TRBJ2-3; D is tentatively TRBD1 or TRBD2 (5 bases each). V was shortened by 8 bases and J by 0 bases, with 9 bases between the two germline ends. The germline gives CDR1 LNHNV, CDR2 YYDKDF (reference sequence). The CDR3 covers 13 residues. CDR3 amino acids: CATGTTSTDTQYF. The CDR3 DNA follows: TGTGCCACCGGGACCACTAGCACAGATACGCAGTATTTT.

This clone was counted between two and nine times. The chain employs TRBV4-1 and TRBJ2-3, with TRBD1 matching 8 bases. The CDR3 totals 16 residues. Germline V gene data show CDR1 as MGHRA and CDR2 as YSYEKL. V shed 0 bases and J 6 bases; nucleotides not matched to a gene: 8. The CDR3 nucleotides are TGCGCCAGCAGCCAAGATCCCGGACAGGGCTCCGATACGCAGTATTTT. This gives the protein CASSQDPGQGSDTQYF.

This rearrangement joins TRBV2 to TRBJ2-1, with 10 bases matching TRBD2. CDR1 SNHLY and CDR2 FYNNEI come from the germline V gene. The CDR3 loop spans 15 amino acids. The V gene end was trimmed by 7 bases and the J gene end by 5 bases; junction bases not matched to a gene: 8. Here the CDR3 reads CASTLLAGAHNEQFF. CDR3 sequence (DNA): TGTGCCAGCACCCTTCTAGCGGGGGCCCACAATGAGCAGTTCTTC.

The chain links TRBV6-6 to TRBJ1-1; no clear D. Germline CDR1 reads MNHNY; CDR2 reads SVGAGI (reference sequence). This CDR3 contains 13 residues. The V end lost 0 bases, the J end lost 9 bases, and 11 bases lay between the germline ends. CDR3 in amino acids: CASSYSGFDKAFF. CDR3 DNA sequence: TGTGCCAGCAGTTACTCCGGTTTTGATAAAGCTTTCTTT.

The chain couples TRBV27 to TRBJ1-2, with 7 nucleotides matching TRBD1. CDR1 is MNHEY, CDR2 SMNVEV, per germline (reference sequence). This CDR3 has 14 residues. The V and J ends lost 6 bases and 3 bases, in that order; junction bases with no gene match: 7. CDR3 sequence: CASRPVQGYYGYTF. DNA for the CDR3: TGTGCCAGCAGACCCGTACAGGGGTACTATGGCTACACCTTC.

The rearrangement joins TRBV7-2 to TRBJ1-2, with D perhaps TRBD1 (5 bases). CDR3 size: 15 residues. Per germline, CDR1 SGHTA and CDR2 FQGNSA. Trimming cost V 4 bases and J 0 bases, with 12 bases left between them. CDR3 region: CASSYGTRTNYGYTF. CDR3 nucleotides: TGTGCCAGCAGCTACGGGACCCGGACTAACTATGGCTACACCTTC.

The chain joins TRBV15 to TRBJ1-5, with TRBD1 as a possible D gene (5 bases). With 3 bases removed from V and 5 bases from J, the gap between germline ends came to 11 bases. CDR1 is LNHNV and CDR2 is YYDKDF in the germline V gene (reference sequence). CDR3 size: 14 residues. CDR3 nucleotides: TGTGCCACCAGCAGGGGACTGGCGTATCAGCCCCAGCATTTT. Protein sequence: CATSRGLAYQPQHF.